The clone carrying this T cell receptor beta chain came up once. This table comes from immunoSEQ multiplex PCR, and its TCRdb copy is limited to in-frame clones, with some not included. Of 150,000 or so clones in the sample, under 95% were seen once. This sample was taken from a study of T cell responses to AZD1222 COVID-19 vaccine. CDR3 length: 13 residues. Germline values: CDR1 MNHEY, CDR2 SVGAGI. V was pared by 6 bases and J by 4 bases, with 9 bases between. Sequenced material: peripheral blood, taken on day 0 of AZD1222 vaccination. The chain links TRBV6-5 to TRBJ1-4; D gene unclear. The receptor was isolated from an adult in good health. CDR3 in amino acids: CASRGRYNEKLFF. The CDR3 region has the DNA TGTGCCAGCAGGGGGAGATATAATGAAAAACTGTTTTTT.